This TCR beta chain was recovered during a study of cytomegalovirus exposure and HLA in healthy donors. In the PCR, 60 Vbeta and 13 Jbeta primers were used. The method was immunoSEQ multiplex PCR; TCRdb's version includes in-frame clones alone and lacks a portion of them. Found here are about 160,000 clones, 70% of them singletons; the top ten hold under 5.5%. The sample holds a few counts of this clone. V shed 4 bases and J 7 bases; nucleotides not matched to a gene: 3. Germline-derived CDR1 and CDR2 are MGHRA and YSYEKL. The CDR3 is 14 residues long. The rearrangement joins TRBV4-1 to TRBJ2-2; TRBD1 matches at 10 bases. This TCR was sampled from a man younger than 35 in good health and CMV-seropositive. The specimen was PBMCs. CDR3 loop: CASSPGQGGGELFF. The DNA of the CDR3 is TGCGCCAGCAGCCCCGGACAGGGGGGCGGGGAGCTGTTTTTT.